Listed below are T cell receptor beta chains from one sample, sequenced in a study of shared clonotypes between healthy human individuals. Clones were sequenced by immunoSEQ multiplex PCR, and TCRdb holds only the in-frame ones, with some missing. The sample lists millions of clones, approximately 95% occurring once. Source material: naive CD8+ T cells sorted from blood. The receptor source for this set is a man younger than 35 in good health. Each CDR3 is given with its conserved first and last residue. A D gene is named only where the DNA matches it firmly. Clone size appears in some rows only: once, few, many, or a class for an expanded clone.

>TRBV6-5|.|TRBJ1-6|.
CASSPGVSNSPLHF
TGTGCCAGCAGTCCAGGGGTTTCTAATTCACCCCTCCACTTT
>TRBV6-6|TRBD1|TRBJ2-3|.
CASRDRDRVTDTQYF
TGTGCCAGCAGAGACCGGGACAGGGTCACAGATACGCAGTATTTT
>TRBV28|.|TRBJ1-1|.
CARVRGDTEAFF
TGTGCCAGGGTTAGGGGGGACACTGAAGCTTTCTTT
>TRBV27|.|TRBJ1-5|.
CASSLGRGNQPQHF
TGTGCCAGCAGTTTAGGGCGCGGCAATCAGCCCCAGCATTTT
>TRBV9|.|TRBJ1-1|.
CASSVDSGTEAFF
TGTGCCAGCAGCGTAGACAGCGGGACTGAAGCTTTCTTT
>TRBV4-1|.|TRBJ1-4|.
CASSQGGGINEKLFF
TGCGCCAGCAGCCAAGGGGGCGGTATTAATGAAAAACTGTTTTTT
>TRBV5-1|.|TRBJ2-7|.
CASSWTVGPYEQYF
TGCGCCAGCAGCTGGACCGTGGGGCCCTACGAGCAGTACTTC
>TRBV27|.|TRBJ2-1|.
CASSLPPRERAYNEQFF
TGTGCCAGCAGTTTACCCCCCCGGGAGCGAGCTTACAATGAGCAGTTCTTC
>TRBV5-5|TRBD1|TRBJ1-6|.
CASSPGQGSYSYNSPLHF
TGTGCCAGCAGCCCGGGACAGGGCTCATACTCCTATAATTCACCCCTCCACTTT
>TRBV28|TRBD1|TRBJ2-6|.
CASSFRDSAFFSSGANVLTF
TGTGCCAGCAGTTTCCGGGACAGCGCCTTCTTTAGCTCTGGGGCCAACGTCCTGACTTTC
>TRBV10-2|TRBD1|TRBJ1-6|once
CASSEDRDLMGYNSPLHF
TGCGCCAGCAGTGAGGACAGGGACTTGATGGGGTATAATTCACCCCTCCACTTT
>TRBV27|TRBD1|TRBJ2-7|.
CASSPFPGQGSGEQYF
TGTGCCAGCAGTCCTTTTCCGGGACAGGGGTCTGGGGAGCAGTACTTC
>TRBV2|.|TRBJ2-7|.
CASRGQIHYEQYF
TGTGCCAGCAGAGGACAGATCCACTACGAGCAGTACTTC
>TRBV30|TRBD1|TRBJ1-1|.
CAWSAKTGILNTEAFF
TGTGCCTGGAGTGCTAAGACAGGGATACTGAACACTGAAGCTTTCTTT
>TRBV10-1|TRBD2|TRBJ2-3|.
CASSVGGTSADTQYF
TGCGCCAGCAGTGTAGGAGGGACTAGTGCAGATACGCAGTATTTT
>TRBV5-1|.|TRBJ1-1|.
CASSLEKGEGNTEAFF
TGCGCCAGCAGCTTGGAAAAGGGTGAGGGGAACACTGAAGCTTTCTTT
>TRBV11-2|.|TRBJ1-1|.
CASSLRRNGEAFF
TGTGCCAGCAGCTTAAGGCGGAACGGTGAAGCTTTCTTT
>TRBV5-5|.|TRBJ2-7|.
CASRIAVPYEQYF
TGTGCCAGCAGGATCGCCGTCCCCTACGAGCAGTACTTC
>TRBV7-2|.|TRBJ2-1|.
CASSSRDSYNEQFF
TGTGCCAGCAGCTCCCGGGACTCCTACAATGAGCAGTTCTTC
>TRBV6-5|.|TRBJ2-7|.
CVSSYSPLAAGEQYF
TGTGTCAGCAGTTACTCGCCCCTAGCAGCAGGCGAGCAGTACTTC
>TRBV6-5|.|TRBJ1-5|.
CASRPGQNSNQPQHF
TGTGCCAGCAGACCGGGACAAAATAGCAATCAGCCCCAGCATTTT
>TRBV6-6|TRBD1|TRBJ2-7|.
CASMTGLYEQYF
TGTGCCAGCATGACAGGGCTCTACGAGCAGTACTTC
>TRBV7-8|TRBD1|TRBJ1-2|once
CASSRVEGALDYGYTF
TGTGCCAGCAGCCGAGTGGAGGGGGCCCTGGACTATGGCTACACCTTC
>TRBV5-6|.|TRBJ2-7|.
CASSPSGRIYEQYF
TGTGCCAGCAGCCCTTCGGGACGGATCTACGAGCAGTACTTC
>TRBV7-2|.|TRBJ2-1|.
CASSYPGTSYNEQFF
TGTGCCAGCAGCTACCCCGGGACATCGTACAATGAGCAGTTCTTC
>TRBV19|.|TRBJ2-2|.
CASKPGDGTGELFF
TGTGCCAGTAAACCAGGGGATGGCACCGGGGAGCTGTTTTTT
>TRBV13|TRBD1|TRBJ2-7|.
CASSPGPGQGSYEQYF
TGTGCCAGCAGCCCGGGTCCGGGACAGGGATCCTACGAGCAGTACTTC
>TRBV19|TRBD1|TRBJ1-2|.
CASSTPGQGIYGYTF
TGTGCCAGTAGTACTCCGGGACAGGGAATTTATGGCTACACCTTC
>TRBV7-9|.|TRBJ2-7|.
CASNQPSSYEQYF
TGTGCCAGCAACCAACCCAGCTCCTACGAGCAGTACTTC
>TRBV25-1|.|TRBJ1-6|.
CASSVGWGYSPLHF
TGTGCCAGCAGTGTCGGGTGGGGTTATTCACCCCTCCACTTT
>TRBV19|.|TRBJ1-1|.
CASSIVYGADTEAFF
TGTGCCAGTAGTATTGTATATGGAGCAGACACTGAAGCTTTCTTT
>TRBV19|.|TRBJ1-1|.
CASSIGIPGLTLEAFF
TGTGCCAGTAGTATAGGCATTCCCGGCTTGACCCTTGAAGCTTTCTTT
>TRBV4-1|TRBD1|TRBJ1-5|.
CASSQTGQGGRGNQPQHF
TGCGCCAGCAGCCAGACCGGACAGGGAGGGAGGGGCAATCAGCCCCAGCATTTT
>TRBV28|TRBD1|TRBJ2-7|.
CASSFTYRGYEQYF
TGTGCCAGCAGCTTCACGTACAGGGGCTACGAGCAGTACTTC
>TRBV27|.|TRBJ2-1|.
CASSFAGLDNEQFF
TGTGCCAGCAGTTTTGCAGGTCTTGACAATGAGCAGTTCTTC
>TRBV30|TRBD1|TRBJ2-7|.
CAWRRTGSNYEQYF
TGTGCCTGGAGAAGGACAGGCTCTAACTACGAGCAGTACTTC
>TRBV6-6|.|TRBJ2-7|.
CASSYPRRGDEQYF
TGTGCCAGCAGTTACCCGAGGAGGGGGGACGAGCAGTACTTC
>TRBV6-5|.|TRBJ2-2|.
CASSYNRAGELFF
TGTGCCAGCAGTTATAATAGAGCCGGGGAGCTGTTTTTT
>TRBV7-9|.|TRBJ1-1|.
CASSKSLGMNTEAFF
TGTGCCAGCAGCAAATCCCTAGGAATGAACACTGAAGCTTTCTTT
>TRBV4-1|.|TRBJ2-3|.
CASSQVGSTDTQYF
TGCGCCAGCAGCCAAGTGGGGAGCACAGATACGCAGTATTTT
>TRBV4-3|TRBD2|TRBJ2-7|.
CASSQHLPGLGGIYEQYF
TGCGCCAGCAGCCAACATCTCCCGGGACTAGGGGGGATATACGAGCAGTACTTC
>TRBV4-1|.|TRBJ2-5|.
CASSQGPLGRKDGETQYF
TGCGCCAGCAGCCAAGGGCCCCTGGGGCGGAAGGATGGGGAGACCCAGTACTTC
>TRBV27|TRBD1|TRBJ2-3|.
CASSSSQTGVTDTQYF
TGTGCCAGCAGTTCCTCTCAGACAGGGGTCACAGATACGCAGTATTTT
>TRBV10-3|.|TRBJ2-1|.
CAISEASSGFINNEQFF
TGTGCCATCAGTGAGGCGTCAAGCGGCTTTATAAACAATGAGCAGTTCTTC
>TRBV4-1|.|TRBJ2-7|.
CASSQETRDPGYEQYF
TGCGCCAGCAGCCAAGAGACTCGGGACCCGGGCTACGAGCAGTACTTC
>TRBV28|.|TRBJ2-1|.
CASSLLQFSYNEQFF
TGTGCCAGCAGTTTATTGCAGTTCTCCTACAATGAGCAGTTCTTC
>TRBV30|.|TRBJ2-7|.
CAWSADSSYEQYF
TGTGCCTGGAGTGCGGACAGCTCCTACGAGCAGTACTTC
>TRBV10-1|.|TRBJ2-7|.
CASSERGAQEQYF
TGCGCCAGCAGTGAGAGGGGGGCGCAGGAGCAGTACTTC